These 21 T cell receptor beta chains were all obtained from the same sample, sequenced in a study of blood T cells in healthy people across ages. Sample-barcoded 5' priming and a J-beta primer mix drove a second PCR of roughly 6 to 12 cycles. MiXCR, applied by TCRdb to the 5' RACE reads, yields one record per CDR3 protein. This table has some 1.1 million distinct CDR3 sequences, around two fifths appearing once. Sample: blood. These receptors all come from a man aged 18 to 30 in good health.

V gene TRBV2 combines with J gene TRBJ1-5, with TRBD1 matching over 7 bases. Germline lookup yields CDR1 SNHLY and CDR2 FYNNEI. The CDR3 runs to 14 residues. V shed 4 bases, J shed 3 bases, and the junction held 3 bases outside the gene matches. CDR3 DNA: TGTGCCAGCAGTGTAGGGGGCTACAATCAGCCCCAGCATTTT. Translation: CASSVGGYNQPQHF.

V usage is TRBV5-5 and J usage is TRBJ1-1; D is ambiguous. Trimming took 4 bases from V and 1 from J, leaving 14 bases between them. Germline values: CDR1 SGHKS, CDR2 YYEKEE (reference sequence). The CDR3 contains 15 residues. This CDR3 reads CASSVVTGRNTEAFF. CDR3 bases: TGTGCCAGCAGCGTAGTTACGGGCCGGAACACTGAAGCTTTCTTT.

This clonotype turned up a few times. Here the CDR3 reads CASSVGIRTGGNEQFF. CDR3 DNA: TGTGCCAGCAGCGTAGGAATTAGGACAGGGGGCAATGAGCAGTTCTTC. The rearrangement joins TRBV9 to TRBJ2-1; 10 bases are a match to TRBD1. The CDR3 consists of 16 residues. V lost 0 bases to trimming and J lost 6 bases; unmatched junction nucleotides: 6. Germline V gene data show CDR1 as SGDLS and CDR2 as YYNGEE.

This clonotype has just one count. V usage is TRBV6-1 and J usage is TRBJ1-6; D ambiguous. The germline V and J ends were trimmed by 1 base and 11 bases, with 9 bases remaining between them. The CDR3 has 13 residues. CDR1 MNHNS and CDR2 SASEGT come from the germline V gene. The CDR3, as DNA: TGTGCCAGCAGTGAAGGAGCTTATCCACCCCTCCACTTT. It is translated as CASSEGAYPPLHF.

The rearrangement uses TRBV28 and TRBJ2-7; no clear D. The V gene lost 5 bases and the J gene lost 5 bases, with 10 bases spanning the gap. The CDR3 totals 12 residues. CDR1 is MDHEN, CDR2 SYDVKM, per germline. The CDR3 sequence: CASSPSPHEQYF. The CDR3 region has the DNA TGTGCCAGCAGTCCAAGCCCCCACGAGCAGTACTTC.

The chain links TRBV7-9 to TRBJ2-5; D perhaps matches TRBD1 (5 bases). Per germline, CDR1 SEHNR and CDR2 FQNEAQ (reference sequence). The ends were cut back, 6 bases at V and 5 bases at J, with 13 bases in the middle. The CDR3 contains 13 residues. In DNA form, the CDR3 reads TGTGCCAGCAGGGGGCTTTACTATGAGACCCAGTACTTC. Protein sequence: CASRGLYYETQYF. Full variable domain (outside the CDR3, taken from reference TRBV7-9 and TRBJ2-5): DTGVSQNPRHKITKRGQNVTFRCDPISEHNRLYWYRQTLGQGPEFLTYFQNEAQLEKSRLLSDRFSAERPKGSFSTLEIQRTEQGDSAMYLCASRGLYYETQYFGPGTRLLVL.

This rearrangement joins TRBV12-3 or TRBV12-4 to TRBJ1-4; D gene ambiguous. Trimming took off 9 bases at V and 0 bases at J, with 8 bases between the two ends. This CDR3 comprises 13 residues. CDR3 sequence reads: CASCPTTNEKLFF. CDR3 DNA: TGTGCCAGTTGCCCCACAACTAATGAAAAACTGTTTTTT.

The V call is TRBV9, the J call TRBJ2-1; D may be TRBD1 or TRBD2 (5 bases each). The V end was cut by 0 bases, the J end by 10 bases, with 14 bases between. Germline-derived CDR1 and CDR2 are SGDLS and YYNGEE. The CDR3 runs 14 residues. Written as DNA, the CDR3 is TGTGCCAGCAGCGTAGGTGGGACGTCCTACGAGCAGTTCTTC. It specifies CASSVGGTSYEQFF.

This chain links TRBV5-1 with TRBJ1-2; 7 bases fit TRBD1. CDR1 is SGHRS, CDR2 YFSETQ, per germline. With 0 bases clipped from V and 7 bases from J, the junction kept 6 bases outside the gene matches. There are 14 residues in the CDR3. CDR3 protein: CASSLETGLGGYTF. CDR3 DNA: TGCGCCAGCAGCTTGGAGACAGGGTTGGGTGGCTACACCTTC. The full variable domain, its missing parts supplied by reference TRBV5-1 and TRBJ1-2, is KAGVTQTPRYLIKTRGQQVTLSCSPISGHRSVSWYQQTPGQGLQFLFEYFSETQRNKGNFPGRFSGRQFSNSRSEMNVSTLELGDSALYLCASSLETGLGGYTFGSGTRLTVV.

The chain couples TRBV4-1 to TRBJ2-1, with 14 bases aligning to TRBD2. CDR1 is MGHRA and CDR2 is YSYEKL in the germline V gene. J was trimmed by 4 bases and V by 5 bases; bases with no gene match: 4. This CDR3 region has 16 residues. In DNA form, the CDR3 reads TGCGCCAGCAGCACCCGGACTAGCGGGGGGTACAATGAGCAGTTCTTC. Its protein product is CASSTRTSGGYNEQFF.

The sample holds a few counts of this clonotype. As DNA, the CDR3 is TGTGCCAGCAGTTTATTCGGAAGAGAGACCCAGTACTTC. Amino acids: CASSLFGRETQYF. The chain has TRBV12-3 or TRBV12-4 and TRBJ2-5, with D uncertain. V was shortened by 2 bases and J by 4 bases, with 8 bases between the two germline ends. This CDR3 has 13 amino acids.

This clonotype was observed a few times. CDR3 amino acids: CASSLDKRNGDEQYF. Here the CDR3 DNA reads TGCGCCAGCAGTCTGGATAAGCGGAATGGGGATGAGCAGTACTTC. The chain carries TRBV5-1 and TRBJ2-7; TRBD2 might be the D (5 bases). Germline V gene lookup returns CDR1 SGHRS and CDR2 YFSETQ. This CDR3 has 15 amino acids. V was shortened by 5 bases and J by 7 bases, with 22 bases between the two germline ends. The full variable domain, rest sourced from reference TRBV5-1 and TRBJ2-7, is KAGVTQTPRYLIKTRGQQVTLSCSPISGHRSVSWYQQTPGQGLQFLFEYFSETQRNKGNFPGRFSGRQFSNSRSEMNVSTLELGDSALYLCASSLDKRNGDEQYFGPGTRLTVT.

The V gene is TRBV5-1, the J gene TRBJ1-5; D gene uncertain. The V and J ends lost 1 base and 2 bases respectively, with 19 bases between them. The CDR3 loop spans 18 amino acids. Germline CDR1 reads SGHRS; CDR2 reads YFSETQ. In DNA, the CDR3 is TGCGCCAGCAGCTTGAAGGGCCAGGCCCGTCGGGGCAATCAGCCCCAGCATTTT. It specifies CASSLKGQARRGNQPQHF.

This clonotype showed up just a few times. The chain carries TRBV12-3 or TRBV12-4 and TRBJ1-1; 9 positions match TRBD1. This CDR3 contains 14 residues. The V segment lost 6 bases and the J segment 7 bases; nucleotides outside the gene matches: 9. The CDR3 here is CASSHVPGQGEAFF. The CDR3 bases are TGTGCCAGCAGCCATGTCCCGGGACAGGGTGAAGCTTTCTTT.

The chain employs TRBV20-1 and TRBJ2-3, with 8 bases identical to TRBD2. V gave up 6 bases and J gave up 2 bases; unmatched junction bases: 10. Germline values: CDR1 DFQATT, CDR2 SNEGSKA (reference sequence). This CDR3 comprises 15 residues. CDR3 region: CSALWGGGITDTQYF. In DNA, the CDR3 is TGCAGTGCCCTCTGGGGCGGGGGGATCACAGATACGCAGTATTTT.

The V gene is TRBV7-2, the J gene TRBJ1-3; possibly TRBD1 for D (5 bases). V was trimmed by 4 bases and J by 0 bases, leaving 10 bases between them. CDR3 length equals 15 residues. Germline CDR1 is SGHTA and CDR2 is FQGNSA. As DNA, the CDR3 is TGTGCCAGCAGCTCGGGACCGGGCTCTGGAAACACCATATATTTT. It encodes CASSSGPGSGNTIYF. Variable domain in full (rest from reference TRBV7-2 and TRBJ1-3): GAGVSQSPSNKVTEKGKDVELRCDPISGHTALYWYRQSLGQGLEFLIYFQGNSAPDKSGLPSDRFSAERTGGSVSTLTIQRTQQEDSAVYLCASSSGPGSGNTIYFGEGSWLTVV.

This clonotype was seen a few times. V gene TRBV10-3 combines with J gene TRBJ2-1, with D tentatively TRBD2 (7 bases). The V end lost 3 bases, the J end lost 12 bases, and 24 bases lay between the germline ends. Germline CDR1 ENHRY, CDR2 SYGVKD. This CDR3 has 16 amino acids. CDR3 residues: CAISDGGATPPGVQFF. The CDR3 DNA sequence: TGTGCCATCAGTGATGGGGGGGCGACTCCCCCGGGGGTGCAGTTCTTC.

As regards this clonotype: Because it lacks the conserved phenylalanine or tryptophan at the end, this CDR3 is likely a read error. CDR3 nucleotides: TGTGCCAGCAGTCCGGGACAGAATCAGCCCCAGCATTCT. It codes for CASSPGQNQPQHS. The chain recombines TRBV7-8 with TRBJ1-5; TRBD1 agrees at 7 bases. The CDR3 loop spans 13 amino acids. Germline trimming cut 6 bases from V and 4 bases from J; bases unmatched to any gene: 3. Germline CDR1 is SGHVS and CDR2 is FQNEAQ.

This clonotype was observed a few times. This chain uses TRBV7-9 with TRBJ1-2, with D maybe TRBD1 (6 bases). CDR3 length: 16 residues. Germline-derived CDR1 and CDR2 are SEHNR and FQNEAQ (reference sequence). The ends were cut back, 2 bases at V and 5 bases at J, with 18 bases in the middle. The CDR3 coding sequence is TGTGCCAGCAGCTTAACGGCAGGGGAGGCCCTATATGGCTACACCTTC. Translating it yields CASSLTAGEALYGYTF.

The chain recombines TRBV2 with TRBJ1-1; D is undetermined. The CDR3 extends over 11 amino acids. V lost 4 bases and J lost 10, with 10 bases in between. Germline lookup yields CDR1 SNHLY and CDR2 FYNNEI. The CDR3 coding sequence is TGTGCCAGCAGTGTTGGGTCGCCAGCTTTCTTT. Its protein product is CASSVGSPAFF.

Points on this clonotype: Being one base from a much bigger clone, this may be a read error. CDR3 loop: CSARALQGLSGYTF. CDR3 coding DNA: TGCAGTGCTAGGGCCTTACAGGGGCTTAGCGGCTACACCTTC. The V gene is TRBV20-1, the J gene TRBJ1-2; 7 nucleotides match TRBD1. J was trimmed by 8 bases and V by 3 bases; bases with no gene match: 12. Germline CDR1 is DFQATT and CDR2 is SNEGSKA (reference sequence). CDR3 length: 14 amino acids.